This TCR beta chain was found in a study of long-term antiretroviral therapy in people with HIV. Points on this clone: Antigen: not known.

Points from the study as a whole: ART-treated samples gained diversity yet remained below transplant donor controls. Repertoires looked antigen-experienced, with only a slight naive shift after ART.

Germline-derived CDR1 and CDR2 are SGHNT and YYREEE (reference sequence). This CDR3 region has 17 residues. The V end was cut by 0 bases, the J end by 2 bases, with 15 bases between. Survey level was the resolution at which the v3.0 immunoSEQ assay ran. Only in-frame clones appear in the TCRdb table, and some are missing; sequencing was by immunoSEQ multiplex PCR. The sample contains 20,000 to 30,000 clones, roughly 82% of which appear only once. Sequenced material: unsorted PBMCs, taken 3 years after starting antiretroviral therapy. The V and J genes are TRBV5-4 and TRBJ2-1, with D uncertain. This clonotype originated in a man aged 50-59 years with HIV. CDR3: CASSLGAGSDAYNEQFF. The CDR3 DNA sequence: TGTGCCAGCAGCTTGGGTGCTGGGTCAGACGCCTACAATGAGCAGTTCTTC.